This T cell receptor beta chain was obtained from a study of beta chain features in type 1 diabetes. Findings and caveats of the study: Any HLA effect on TCRB rearrangement was left unresolved by small sub-analyses. Whatever favoring of shorter templates PCR might show would apply equally to patients and controls.

This clone has only a few counts. Its matching antigen is unknown. The whole isolated RNA underwent reverse transcription, so sequencing captured expressed TCRB transcripts. Average reads for naive, central memory and regulatory T cell samples were about 3.57 million. Assay used: immunoSEQ multiplex PCR; TCRdb lists only in-frame clones, some missing. The sample carries 130,000 to 150,000 clones, nearly 50% recorded once. This CDR3 contains 13 residues. Germline V gene data show CDR1 as SGHTA and CDR2 as FQGNSA. J gave up 7 bases and V 4 bases, and 6 bases lay outside the gene matches. J is TRBJ1-2 and V is TRBV7-2; TRBD1 matches at 7 bases. The sample consisted of Tregs from blood. The sequence came from a man aged 18 to 30 in good health. The CDR3 DNA reads TGTGCCAGCAGCTCCGACAGGGAGAGTGGCTACACCTTC. This encodes CASSSDRESGYTF.